The clone carrying this TCR beta chain was counted between two and nine times. The antigen is undetermined. This specimen comes from a study of post-analysis software for immune sequencing data. Study-wide findings and caveats: With TRBV5-6, TRBV5-1 and TRBV20-1 included, several TRBV segments were more frequent in patients than in controls.

This CDR3 has 14 amino acids. V shed 4 bases, J shed 5 bases, and the junction held 5 bases outside the gene matches. From germline, CDR1 is MGHRA and CDR2 YSYEKL. Tagging with unique molecular identifiers was a feature of the TCR beta cDNA libraries. TCRdb ran MiXCR on the PCR reads and lists one entry per CDR3 protein. The sample yields about 430,000 distinct CDR3 sequences, 35% to 45% seen once. This receptor was taken from a girl aged 2 to 9 with multiple sclerosis. This chain connects TRBV4-1 to TRBJ2-5; 9 nucleotides line up with TRBD2. Input material: blood. CDR3 amino acids: CASSPTLAGETQYF. The CDR3 DNA sequence: TGCGCCAGCAGCCCTACTCTAGCGGGGGAGACCCAGTACTTC.